Each of the 15 T cell receptor beta chains below was sequenced from the same sample in a study of tumor and adjacent non-tumor tissue in lung cancer. This sample's RNA came from whole unsorted tissue. Three rounds of nested PCR, following a modified ARM-PCR protocol, produced the TCRbeta library. TCRdb recomputed calls from the multiplex PCR reads with MiXCR, one row per CDR3 protein. This sample carries over 100,000 distinct CDR3 sequences, approximately 82% of them seen once, and the ten largest clones take around 37%. The sequencing sample was made of lung tumor tissue. These receptors were obtained from an older woman with non-small cell lung cancer.

Comments on this clonotype: A clone one base away is much larger, so this may be a read error. This rearrangement joins TRBV7-8 to TRBJ1-2, with D perhaps matching TRBD1 (6 bases). The CDR3 has 18 amino acids. Germline CDR1 and CDR2: SGHVS and FQNEAQ. CDR3 DNA sequence: TGTGCCAGAAGCTTATCGGGGCTAAGGACAGCCCCATACAGGGGCTACACCTTC. This codes for CARSLSGLRTAPYRGYTF.

In regard to this clonotype: The junction differs from germline at one of its ends, possibly a read error. This rearrangement joins TRBV20-1 to TRBJ2-1; weak D call: TRBD1 (6 bases). The CDR3 has 12 amino acids. Germline V gene data show CDR1 as DFQATT and CDR2 as SNEGSKA (reference sequence). CDR3 bases: TGCAGTGCTACGGACAAGGGGGATGAACAGTTCTTC. It encodes CSATDKGDEQFF.

This clonotype was counted ten times or more. The rearrangement uses TRBV30 and TRBJ1-1, with D uncertain. CDR1 GTSNPN and CDR2 SVGIG come from the germline V gene (reference sequence). V gave up 5 bases and J gave up 0 bases, with 4 bases separating them. CDR3 length: 11 amino acids. The DNA of the CDR3 is TGTGCCTGGGGGATGAACACTGAAGCTTTCTTT. As protein: CAWGMNTEAFF. Full variable domain (remainder filled in from reference TRBV30 and TRBJ1-1): SQTIHQWPATLVQPVGSPLSLECTVEGTSNPNLYWYRQAAGRGLQLLFYSVGIGQISSEVPQNLSASRPQDRQFILSSKKLLLSDSGFYLCAWGMNTEAFFGQGTRLTVV.

This clonotype came up a few times. The chain combines TRBV9 with TRBJ1-6; a possible D gene is TRBD1 (5 bases). V was trimmed by 5 bases and J by 7 bases, leaving 13 bases between them. The CDR3 has 14 residues. Germline V gene data show CDR1 as SGDLS and CDR2 as YYNGEE. The CDR3 loop reads CASSLGEVNSPLHF. CDR3 sequence (DNA): TGTGCCAGCAGTCTGGGGGAAGTGAATTCACCCCTCCACTTT.

This clonotype was detected once. One base away lies a much larger clone, so this may be a sequencing read error. This rearrangement joins TRBV6-6 to TRBJ1-1; D remains unclear. Germline-derived CDR1 and CDR2 are MNHNY and SVGAGI (reference sequence). V was trimmed by 2 bases and J by 7 bases, leaving 14 bases between them. This CDR3 is built from 14 residues. CDR3 sequence: CASSYGPWSGEAFF. The DNA for the CDR3 is TGTGCCAGCAGTTACGGGCCCTGGAGTGGTGAAGCTTTCTTT.

With regard to this clonotype: A much larger clonotype is one base distant, so this may be a read error. V and J are TRBV12-3 or TRBV12-4 and TRBJ1-5; a possible D gene is TRBD1 (6 bases). CDR3 length: 17 amino acids. With 7 bases removed from V and 4 bases from J, the gap between germline ends came to 23 bases. The CDR3 here is CASTLLVRDTLNQPQHF. For the CDR3, the DNA is TGTGCCAGCACCCTACTGGTCCGGGACACCCTTAATCAGCCCCAGCATTTT.

Worth noting for this clonotype: A much larger clone differs from this one at a single base, so this may be a read error. This chain connects TRBV12-3 or TRBV12-4 to TRBJ1-5; D may be TRBD1 (5 bases). This CDR3 comprises 15 residues. This CDR3 is CASSLPRGGNQTQHF. DNA for the CDR3: TGTGCCAGCAGTTTACCTAGGGGAGGCAATCAGACCCAGCATTTT.

A remark on this clonotype: A much larger clone differs by one base, so this may be a read error. The genes are TRBV20-1 and TRBJ1-1; D is unclear. The CDR3 extends over 12 amino acids. Germline lookup yields CDR1 DFQATT and CDR2 SNEGSKA (reference sequence). Trimming removed 5 bases at V and 7 bases at J, with 14 bases between. This chain's CDR3 is CSAGSNGYEAFF. In DNA form, the CDR3 reads TGCAGTGCTGGATCCAACGGCTATGAAGCTTTCTTT.

As for this clonotype: It may be a read error: a sequence one base away is much more abundant. Written as DNA, the CDR3 is TGCGCCAGCAGCCAACCGGACGTGCCATCGCATGGCTTCACCTTC. It yields the protein CASSQPDVPSHGFTF. The chain couples TRBV4-3 to TRBJ1-2; no reliable D call. This CDR3 contains 15 residues. Germline V gives CDR1 LGHNA, CDR2 YSLEER.

Regarding this clonotype: Mismatch with germline at one junction end may stem from a read error. The CDR3 here is CASNLTESGELFF. For the CDR3, the DNA is TGCGCCAGCAACTTGACGGAGTCCGGGGAGCTGTTTTTT. This chain uses TRBV5-1 with TRBJ2-2; D not resolved. Germline V gene sequence: CDR1 SGHRS, CDR2 YFSETQ. The CDR3 has 13 amino acids. The complete variable domain, with remaining parts taken from reference TRBV5-1 and TRBJ2-2, reads KAGVTQTPRYLIKTRGQQVTLSCSPISGHRSVSWYQQTPGQGLQFLFEYFSETQRNKGNFPGRFSGRQFSNSRSEMNVSTLELGDSALYLCASNLTESGELFFGEGSRLTVL.

The gene calls are TRBV28 and TRBJ2-5; 9 positions agree with TRBD1. This CDR3 is 15 amino acids long. The trim removed 7 bases at V and 5 bases at J, leaving 11 bases unmatched. The germline gives CDR1 MDHEN, CDR2 SYDVKM. CDR3 sequence: CASTTRQGDEETQYF. CDR3 nucleotide sequence: TGTGCCAGCACCACCCGACAGGGGGATGAGGAGACCCAGTACTTC.

On this clonotype itself: One junction end disagrees with the germline gene, perhaps due to a read error. The chain has TRBV4-1 and TRBJ2-5; D ambiguous. This CDR3 has 15 amino acids. Germline CDR1 reads MGHRA; CDR2 reads YSYEKL. This chain's CDR3 is CASSQDPALTGDQCF. The CDR3 DNA follows: TGCGCCAGCAGCCAAGACCCTGCTTTGACCGGTGACCAGTGCTTC.

This clonotype was detected only a few times. This may be a read error, as it is one base from a much larger clone. The rearrangement uses TRBV4-2 and TRBJ1-6, with no clear D. This CDR3 comprises 13 residues. Germline assignment: CDR1 LGHNA and CDR2 YNFKEQ. Here the CDR3 DNA reads TGTGTCAGCAGCCAAGAATTCGATTCACCCCTCCACTTT. It codes for CVSSQEFDSPLHF.

To note about this clonotype: A single base separates this from a much larger clone, so it may be a read error. The J gene is TRBJ2-1, the V gene TRBV20-1; 12 nucleotides agree with TRBD2. CDR1 and CDR2 (germline): DFQATT, SNEGSKA (reference sequence). The junction had 12 bases not matched to a gene; V was cut back by 1 base and J by 8 bases. The CDR3 has 17 residues. The DNA for the CDR3 is TGCAGTGCTAGAGGGACTAGCGGGATCCTCCGCTATGATGAGCAGTTCTTC. Encoded protein: CSARGTSGILRYDEQFF.

With regard to this clonotype: The junction differs from germline at one of its ends, possibly a read error. The genes are TRBV13 and TRBJ1-5; no firm D call. This CDR3 region has 17 residues. Germline V gene lookup returns CDR1 PRHDT and CDR2 FYEKMQ (reference sequence). The CDR3 here is CASSSSDAGRNNQLQHF. CDR3 in DNA: TGTGCCAGCAGCTCATCGGATGCGGGTAGGAACAATCAGCTCCAGCATTTT.